One sample yielded the 28 T cell receptor beta chains listed below, sequenced in a study of blood T cell repertoires in COVID-19. Assay: immunoSEQ multiplex PCR; the TCRdb copy retains only in-frame clones and omits some. The sample includes about 150,000 clones, approximately 89% of them seen just once. Sequenced sample: peripheral blood. These receptors were collected from a man in his 60s with active or convalescent COVID-19.

The rearrangement joins TRBV30 to TRBJ1-1; TRBD1 aligns across 8 bases. This CDR3 has 13 amino acids. Germline values: CDR1 GTSNPN, CDR2 SVGIG (reference sequence). V shed 3 bases, J shed 5 bases, and the junction held 5 bases outside the gene matches. CDR3 DNA sequence: TGTGCCTGGAGGGGGACAGGTGGGACTGAAGCTTTCTTT. It specifies CAWRGTGGTEAFF.

The chain has TRBV27 and TRBJ1-6; tentative D call: TRBD1 (6 bases). V shed 2 bases and J shed 8 bases, with 7 bases lying between them. Germline V lookup: CDR1 MNHEY, CDR2 SMNVEV (reference sequence). The CDR3 covers 13 residues. The DNA for the CDR3 is TGTGCCAGCAGTTTACGGACAGATTCACCCCTCCACTTT. Translating gives CASSLRTDSPLHF.

The chain is built from TRBV29-1 and TRBJ2-5; D is unclear. CDR1 is SQVTM and CDR2 is ANQGSEA in the germline V gene. The CDR3 sequence is 14 residues long. The V and J ends lost 4 bases and 2 bases respectively, with 14 bases between them. The CDR3 loop is CSVVEFVSQETQYF. The CDR3 DNA is TGCAGCGTTGTTGAATTTGTGAGTCAAGAGACCCAGTACTTC.

The rearrangement links TRBV3-1 (or the pseudogene TRBV3-2) to TRBJ2-1; TRBD2 matches 7 bases. This CDR3 contains 15 residues. The ends lost 4 bases at V and 7 bases at J; junction bases unmatched: 10. CDR1 is LGHDT and CDR2 is YNNKEL in the germline V gene (reference sequence). The CDR3 sequence is CASSRSGREMNEQFF. DNA for the CDR3: TGTGCCAGCAGCCGCTCAGGGCGGGAGATGAATGAGCAGTTCTTC.

The CDR3 protein is CASSYRAGGPGHTDTQYF. Written as DNA, the CDR3 is TGTGCCAGCAGTTACCGAGCGGGAGGGCCCGGTCACACAGATACGCAGTATTTT. V usage is TRBV6-2 or TRBV6-3 and J usage is TRBJ2-3; TRBD2 aligns across 10 bases. The germline CDR1 and CDR2 sequences are MNHEY and SVGEGT. The V and J ends lost 2 bases and 2 bases, in that order; junction bases with no gene match: 10. The CDR3 length is 18 residues.

This clone was seen a single time. This sequence joins TRBV7-9 and TRBJ1-2; 9 positions agree with TRBD1. The V gene end was trimmed by 5 bases and the J gene end by 1 base; junction bases not matched to a gene: 5. The CDR3 is 15 residues long. The germline V gene encodes CDR1 SEHNR and CDR2 FQNEAQ (reference sequence). The CDR3 here is CASSPGTGLNYGYTF. Written as DNA, the CDR3 is TGTGCCAGCAGCCCAGGGACAGGGCTTAACTATGGCTACACCTTC.

V and J are TRBV10-3 and TRBJ2-7; 7 nucleotides agree with TRBD1. Germline CDR1 and CDR2: ENHRY and SYGVKD. With V trimmed by 3 bases and J by 0 bases, 5 bases remained unmatched. The CDR3 loop spans 15 amino acids. The CDR3 DNA reads TGTGCCATCAGTGATACAGGGGTTCTCTCCTACGAGCAGTACTTC. It specifies CAISDTGVLSYEQYF.

V and J are TRBV9 and TRBJ2-7, with TRBD2 as a possible D gene (6 bases). V was shortened by 1 base and J by 6 bases, with 14 bases between the two germline ends. The CDR3 sequence is 14 residues long. CDR1 and CDR2 from the germline V gene are SGDLS and YYNGEE. CDR3 bases: TGTGCCAGCAGCGTATTTCCTAGCGAGGGCGAGCAGTACTTC. It specifies CASSVFPSEGEQYF.

The chain carries TRBV5-1 and TRBJ1-2; D not certain. The CDR3 runs 13 residues. V dropped 0 bases and J dropped 4 bases, with 7 bases sitting between them. CDR1 and CDR2 from the germline V gene are SGHRS and YFSETQ. This CDR3 is CASSLEQSYGYTF. The CDR3 DNA reads TGCGCCAGCAGCTTGGAACAGAGCTATGGCTACACCTTC.

The CDR3 reads CASSRLGGTDTQYF. CDR3 nucleotide sequence: TGTGCCAGCAGCCGCCTTGGAGGGACAGATACGCAGTATTTT. The chain links TRBV11-2 to TRBJ2-3; possible D gene TRBD2, 6 bases. V dropped 5 bases and J dropped 3 bases, with 12 bases sitting between them. CDR3 length equals 14 residues. CDR1 is SGHAT, CDR2 FQNNGV, per germline.

The chain joins TRBV6-2 or TRBV6-3 to TRBJ2-1, with 11 nucleotides matching TRBD2. Germline V lookup: CDR1 MNHEY, CDR2 SVGEGT. Losses at the gene ends were 6 bases for V and 4 bases for J; bases not matched to a gene: 5. This CDR3 is 15 amino acids long. The CDR3 DNA follows: TGTGCCAGCAGACCTAGCGGGAGGAAGTACAATGAGCAGTTCTTC. The encoded protein is CASRPSGRKYNEQFF.

The genes are TRBV28 and TRBJ1-3, with D unresolved. This CDR3 contains 13 residues. Germline CDR1 reads MDHEN; CDR2 reads SYDVKM. Deletions cut 6 bases from V and 4 bases from J, with 10 bases between. CDR3 protein: CASSPTQGNTIYF. The DNA of the CDR3 is TGTGCCAGCAGCCCTACACAGGGAAACACCATATATTTT.

The chain employs TRBV28 and TRBJ1-6; TRBD1 matches at 9 bases. The CDR3 runs 15 residues. Germline V gene data show CDR1 as MDHEN and CDR2 as SYDVKM. The J segment lost 5 bases and the V segment lost 5 bases, leaving 4 bases of the junction unmatched. The CDR3 loop is CASSLRDRDNSPLHF. The CDR3 DNA reads TGTGCCAGCAGTCTCAGGGACAGGGATAATTCACCCCTCCACTTT.

The chain carries TRBV29-1 and TRBJ2-4, with D tentatively TRBD1 (8 bases). V was cut by 7 bases and J by 8 bases, with 12 bases left in between. Germline CDR1 and CDR2: SQVTM and ANQGSEA. This CDR3 is built from 11 residues. The CDR3 here is CSATGGDIQYF. DNA of the CDR3: TGCAGCGCTACAGGGGGGGACATTCAGTACTTC.

The gene calls are TRBV20-1 and TRBJ2-3; maybe TRBD2 (5 bases). V lost 4 bases to trimming and J lost 4 bases, with 6 bases between them. Germline V lookup: CDR1 DFQATT, CDR2 SNEGSKA (reference sequence). The CDR3 consists of 11 residues. The chain's CDR3 is CSATGSDTQYF. In DNA form, the CDR3 reads TGCAGTGCTACGGGGTCAGATACGCAGTATTTT.

V usage is TRBV28 and J usage is TRBJ2-7; 10 nucleotides match TRBD1. V lost 5 bases to trimming and J lost 6 bases; unmatched junction nucleotides: 7. The CDR3 sequence is 14 residues long. Germline loops: CDR1 MDHEN, CDR2 SYDVKM. The CDR3 DNA follows: TGTGCCAGCAGTCCCGGGACAGGGGATATCGAGCAGTACTTC. Protein sequence: CASSPGTGDIEQYF.

J is TRBJ2-6 and V is TRBV27; 8 bases align to TRBD2. Germline V gene data show CDR1 as MNHEY and CDR2 as SMNVEV (reference sequence). The CDR3 runs 19 residues. V was clipped by 3 bases and J by 0 bases; unmatched bases: 10. The chain's CDR3 is CASSFSAGALLSGANVLTF. CDR3 coding DNA: TGTGCCAGCAGTTTTTCAGCGGGAGCGTTACTCTCTGGGGCCAACGTCCTGACTTTC. Filled out from reference TRBV27 and TRBJ2-6, the complete variable domain reads EAQVTQNPRYLITVTGKKLTVTCSQNMNHEYMSWYRQDPGLGLRQIYYSMNVEVTDKGDVPEGYKVSRKEKRNFPLILESPSPNQTSLYFCASSFSAGALLSGANVLTFGAGSRLTVL.

The chain carries TRBV28 and TRBJ1-3; TRBD1 aligns across 8 bases. The germline V gene has CDR1 MDHEN and CDR2 SYDVKM. With V trimmed by 0 bases and J by 5 bases, 6 bases remained unmatched. The CDR3 loop spans 16 amino acids. CDR3 sequence reads: CASSLWRQGARNTIYF. The CDR3 region has the DNA TGTGCCAGCAGTTTATGGCGGCAGGGGGCAAGAAACACCATATATTTT. Looking up the rest from reference TRBV28 and TRBJ1-3 gives the full variable domain: DVKVTQSSRYLVKRTGEKVFLECVQDMDHENMFWYRQDPGLGLRLIYFSYDVKMKEKGDIPEGYSVSREKKERFSLILESASTNQTSMYLCASSLWRQGARNTIYFGEGSWLTVV.

The V and J genes are TRBV10-2 and TRBJ2-3; 12 nucleotides line up with TRBD1. The CDR3 has 15 residues. CDR1 is WSHSY, CDR2 SAAADI, per germline. V lost 8 bases to trimming and J lost 4 bases; unmatched junction nucleotides: 7. CDR3 residues: CASGGTGGAPDTQYF. As DNA, the CDR3 is TGCGCCAGCGGGGGGACAGGGGGCGCGCCAGATACGCAGTATTTT.

The chain couples TRBV28 to TRBJ2-1; 14 bases fit TRBD2. The V gene's germline CDR1 is MDHEN and CDR2 SYDVKM. CDR3 length: 17 residues. The V segment lost 6 bases and the J segment 6 bases; nucleotides outside the gene matches: 10. The CDR3 coding sequence is TGTGCCAGCAGACTCGGGACTAGCGGGAGCCGTGGCAATGAGCAGTTCTTC. It translates to CASRLGTSGSRGNEQFF.

In this sample, this clone turned up once. The chain recombines TRBV11-2 with TRBJ2-5; maybe TRBD1 (6 bases). The ends were cut back, 5 bases at V and 2 bases at J, with 9 bases in the middle. This CDR3 region has 13 residues. Looked up from germline, CDR1 is SGHAT and CDR2 is FQNNGV. For the CDR3, the DNA is TGTGCCAGCAGCCCGGACAGACAAGAGACCCAGTACTTC. Its translation: CASSPDRQETQYF.

This chain joins TRBV4-3 and TRBJ1-3; no clear D. The germline V gene has CDR1 LGHNA and CDR2 YSLEER. The CDR3 is 15 residues long. Between the trimmed V and J ends, which lost 0 bases and 4 bases, there was a span of 10 bases. The CDR3 DNA follows: TGCGCCAGCAGCCAAGATCAAACGCGGGGAAACACCATATATTTT. Residues: CASSQDQTRGNTIYF.

The chain joins TRBV7-9 to TRBJ2-7; no clear D. The CDR3 is 15 residues long. CDR1 is SEHNR, CDR2 FQNEAQ, per germline (reference sequence). V lost 3 bases, J lost 0 bases, and 12 bases lay in between. The CDR3 DNA reads TGTGCCAGCAGCTTTTTTCAGTCCTCCTCCTACGAGCAGTACTTC. This encodes CASSFFQSSSYEQYF.

For this clone: The junction differs from germline at one of its ends, possibly a read error. V gene TRBV7-7 combines with J gene TRBJ2-1; 9 bases are shared with TRBD2. The CDR3 has 14 residues. The V gene's germline CDR1 is SSHAT and CDR2 FNYEAQ (reference sequence). The CDR3 reads CASSQGAGGYEQFF. CDR3 bases: TGTGCTAGCAGCCAAGGAGCGGGAGGCTATGAGCAGTTCTTC.

Only a few counts were recorded for this clone. This chain uses TRBV5-1 with TRBJ1-2, with 7 bases that match TRBD1. CDR3 length: 15 residues. The V and J ends lost 4 bases and 6 bases, in that order; junction bases with no gene match: 12. Germline assignment: CDR1 SGHRS and CDR2 YFSETQ. The chain's CDR3 is CASSKSTGTANGYTF. The CDR3, as DNA: TGCGCCAGCAGCAAATCAACCGGGACAGCTAATGGCTACACCTTC.

The rearrangement uses TRBV3-1 (or the pseudogene TRBV3-2) and TRBJ2-1; D is possibly TRBD2 (5 bases). Germline CDR1 and CDR2: LGHDT and YNNKEL (reference sequence). The CDR3 spans 15 residues. V was trimmed by 1 base and J by 9 bases, leaving 16 bases between them. The CDR3 loop reads CASSQVLLAQTEQFF. In DNA form, the CDR3 reads TGTGCCAGCAGCCAAGTATTGCTAGCACAGACTGAGCAGTTCTTC.

The rearrangement uses TRBV5-8 and TRBJ2-5; possible D gene TRBD2, 5 bases. V dropped 1 base and J dropped 5 bases, with 12 bases sitting between them. The CDR3 runs 14 residues. Per the germline V gene, CDR1 is SGHTS and CDR2 is YDEGEE. In DNA form, the CDR3 reads TGTGCCAGCAGCTTGATTGGATCGGGGGAGACCCAGTACTTC. This sequence encodes CASSLIGSGETQYF.

The chain couples TRBV11-2 to TRBJ2-7; D perhaps matches TRBD1 (5 bases). Germline V gene sequence: CDR1 SGHAT, CDR2 FQNNGV. V was shortened by 5 bases and J by 4 bases, with 21 bases between the two germline ends. The CDR3 is 16 amino acids. The CDR3 spells CASSPIQGPQPYEQYF. The DNA of the CDR3 is TGTGCCAGCAGCCCAATCCAGGGTCCTCAACCTTACGAGCAGTACTTC.